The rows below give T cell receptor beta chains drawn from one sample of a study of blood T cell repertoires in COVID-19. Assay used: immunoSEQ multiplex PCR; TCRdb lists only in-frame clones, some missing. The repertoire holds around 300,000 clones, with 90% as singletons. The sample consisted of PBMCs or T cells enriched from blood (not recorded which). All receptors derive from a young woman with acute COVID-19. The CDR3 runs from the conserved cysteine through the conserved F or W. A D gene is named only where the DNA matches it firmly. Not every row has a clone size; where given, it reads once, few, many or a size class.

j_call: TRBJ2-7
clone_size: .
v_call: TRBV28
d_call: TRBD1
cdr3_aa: CATVEQGNSYEQYF
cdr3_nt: TGTGCCACCGTAGAACAGGGGAATTCCTACGAGCAGTACTTC

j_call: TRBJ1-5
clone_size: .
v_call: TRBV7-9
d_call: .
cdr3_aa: CASQLREGQPQHF
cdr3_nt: TGTGCCAGCCAGCTAAGGGAGGGTCAGCCCCAGCATTTT

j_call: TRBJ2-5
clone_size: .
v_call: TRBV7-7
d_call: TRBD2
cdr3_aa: CASSRGTSGKETQYF
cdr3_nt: TGTGCTAGCAGCCGCGGGACTAGCGGGAAAGAGACCCAGTACTTC

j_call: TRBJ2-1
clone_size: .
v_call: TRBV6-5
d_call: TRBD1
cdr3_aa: CASSSYRGQYNEQFF
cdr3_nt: TGTGCCAGCAGTTCTTACAGGGGGCAGTACAATGAGCAGTTCTTC

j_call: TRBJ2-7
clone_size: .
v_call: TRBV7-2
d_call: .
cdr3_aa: CASSNRQSYEQYF
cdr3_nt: TGTGCCAGCAGCAACCGACAGTCCTACGAGCAGTACTTC

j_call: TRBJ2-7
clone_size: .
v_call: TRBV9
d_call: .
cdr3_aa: CASSSEGKGKDEQYF
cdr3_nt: TGTGCCAGCAGTAGTGAGGGTAAAGGGAAGGACGAGCAGTACTTC

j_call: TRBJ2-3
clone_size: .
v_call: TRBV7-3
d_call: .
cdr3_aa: CASSLTEGITDTQYF
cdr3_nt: TGTGCCAGCAGCTTAACGGAGGGAATCACAGATACGCAGTATTTT

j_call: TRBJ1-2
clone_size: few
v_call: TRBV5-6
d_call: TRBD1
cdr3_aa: CASSPRGQNYGYTF
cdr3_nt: TGTGCCAGCAGCCCCAGGGGACAGAACTATGGCTACACCTTC

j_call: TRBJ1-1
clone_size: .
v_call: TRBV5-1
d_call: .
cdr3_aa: CASSLSAGNTEAFF
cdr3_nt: TGCGCCAGCAGCTTGTCGGCAGGGAACACTGAAGCTTTCTTT

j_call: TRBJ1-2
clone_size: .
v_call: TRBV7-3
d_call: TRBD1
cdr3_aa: CASSLTGTAQPYYGYTF
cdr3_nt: TGTGCCAGCAGCTTAACTGGGACAGCGCAACCTTACTATGGCTACACCTTC

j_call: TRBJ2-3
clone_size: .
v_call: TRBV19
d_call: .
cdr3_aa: CASSIGGSTDTQYF
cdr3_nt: TGTGCCAGTAGTATAGGAGGAAGCACAGATACGCAGTATTTT

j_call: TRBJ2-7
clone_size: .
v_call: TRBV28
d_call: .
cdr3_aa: CASSLSGSAHEQYF
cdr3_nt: TGTGCCAGCAGTTTATCCGGGAGTGCCCACGAGCAGTACTTC

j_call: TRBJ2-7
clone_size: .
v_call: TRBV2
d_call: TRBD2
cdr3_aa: CASSEALAGALYEQYF
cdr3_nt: TGTGCCAGCAGTGAAGCTCTAGCGGGAGCCCTCTACGAGCAGTACTTC

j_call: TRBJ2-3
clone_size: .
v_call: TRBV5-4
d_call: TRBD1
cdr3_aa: CASSRDRGLRTDTQYF
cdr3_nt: TGTGCCAGCAGCCGGGACAGGGGGCTGCGCACAGATACGCAGTATTTT

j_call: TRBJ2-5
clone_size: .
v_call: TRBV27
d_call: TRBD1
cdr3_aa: CASSPWTGSETQYF
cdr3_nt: TGTGCCAGCAGTCCCTGGACAGGATCAGAGACCCAGTACTTC

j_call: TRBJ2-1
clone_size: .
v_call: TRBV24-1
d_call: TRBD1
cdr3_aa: CATSVLGQGGYNEQFF
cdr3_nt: TGTGCCACCAGTGTGCTCGGACAGGGTGGGTACAATGAGCAGTTCTTC

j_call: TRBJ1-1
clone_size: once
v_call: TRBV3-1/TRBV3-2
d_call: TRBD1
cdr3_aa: CASSQLPDRAQGAFF
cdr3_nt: TGTGCCAGCAGCCAATTACCCGACAGGGCCCAGGGAGCTTTCTTT

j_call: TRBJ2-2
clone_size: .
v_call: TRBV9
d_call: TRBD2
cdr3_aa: CASRAGLAGGNTGELFF
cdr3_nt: TGTGCCAGCAGGGCGGGACTGGCGGGAGGTAACACCGGGGAGCTGTTTTTT

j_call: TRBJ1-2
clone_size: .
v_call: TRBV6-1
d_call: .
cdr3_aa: CASSEVFGQTYGYTF
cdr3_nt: TGTGCCAGCAGTGAAGTTTTTGGACAGACATATGGCTACACCTTC

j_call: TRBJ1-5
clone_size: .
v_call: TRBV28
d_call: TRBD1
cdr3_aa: CASSSRDRDYQPQHF
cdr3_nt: TGTGCCAGCAGTTCCCGGGACAGGGATTATCAGCCCCAGCATTTT

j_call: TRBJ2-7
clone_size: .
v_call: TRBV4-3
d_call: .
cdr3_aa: CASSQDYGGMGSYEQYF
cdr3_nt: TGCGCCAGCAGCCAAGATTATGGGGGGATGGGATCCTACGAGCAGTACTTC

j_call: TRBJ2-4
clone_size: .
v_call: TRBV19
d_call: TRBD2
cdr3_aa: CASSRTGTSENIQYF
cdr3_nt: TGTGCCAGTAGCCGTACCGGGACTAGCGAAAACATTCAGTACTTC

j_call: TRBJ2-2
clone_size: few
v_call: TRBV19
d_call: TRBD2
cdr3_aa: CASSKAGGSNTGELFF
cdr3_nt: TGTGCCAGTAGTAAGGCGGGAGGTTCGAACACCGGGGAGCTGTTTTTT

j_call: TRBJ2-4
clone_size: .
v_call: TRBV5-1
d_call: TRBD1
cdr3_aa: CASSQGLGQGGNIQYF
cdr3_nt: TGCGCCAGCAGCCAGGGGTTGGGACAGGGCGGAAACATTCAGTACTTC

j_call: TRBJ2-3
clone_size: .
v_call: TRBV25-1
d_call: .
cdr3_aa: CASSVSGASTDTQYF
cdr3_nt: TGTGCCAGCAGTGTTTCAGGGGCTAGCACAGATACGCAGTATTTT

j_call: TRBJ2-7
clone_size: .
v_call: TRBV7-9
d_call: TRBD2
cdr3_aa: CASSSSGRAGYEQYF
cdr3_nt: TGTGCCAGCAGCTCTAGCGGGAGGGCCGGGTACGAGCAGTACTTC

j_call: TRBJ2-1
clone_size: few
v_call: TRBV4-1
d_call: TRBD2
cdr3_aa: CASSSSSILAGGPASYNEQFF
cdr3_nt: TGCGCCAGCAGCTCAAGTTCTATACTAGCGGGAGGGCCCGCTTCCTACAATGAGCAGTTCTTC

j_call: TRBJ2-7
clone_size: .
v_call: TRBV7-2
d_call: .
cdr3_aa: CASSSRVSSREQYF
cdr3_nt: TGTGCCAGCAGCTCCAGGGTTTCTTCGCGGGAGCAGTACTTC

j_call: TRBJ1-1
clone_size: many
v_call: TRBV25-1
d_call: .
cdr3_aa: CASSDGVLRRAFF
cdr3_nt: TGTGCCAGCAGCGACGGGGTACTTCGCAGAGCTTTCTTT

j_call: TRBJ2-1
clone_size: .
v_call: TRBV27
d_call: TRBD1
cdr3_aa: CASSLTGIMIRNEQFF
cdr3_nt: TGTGCCAGCAGTTTGACAGGGATTATGATAAGGAATGAGCAGTTCTTC

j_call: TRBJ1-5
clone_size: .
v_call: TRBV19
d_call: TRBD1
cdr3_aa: CASSTGQGLVDQPQHF
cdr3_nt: TGTGCCAGTAGTACCGGACAGGGGTTAGTAGATCAGCCCCAGCATTTT

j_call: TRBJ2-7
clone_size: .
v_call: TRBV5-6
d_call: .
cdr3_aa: CASSLPGKGYEQYF
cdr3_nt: TGTGCCAGCAGCTTGCCGGGAAAGGGTTACGAGCAGTACTTC

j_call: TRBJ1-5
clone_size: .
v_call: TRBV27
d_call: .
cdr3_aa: CASSLYRNQPQHF
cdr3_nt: TGTGCCAGCAGTTTGTACAGAAATCAGCCCCAGCATTTT

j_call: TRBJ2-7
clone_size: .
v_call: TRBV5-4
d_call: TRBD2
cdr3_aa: CASSSPGTSPHEQYF
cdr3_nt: TGTGCCAGCAGCTCCCCTGGGACTAGTCCCCACGAGCAGTACTTC

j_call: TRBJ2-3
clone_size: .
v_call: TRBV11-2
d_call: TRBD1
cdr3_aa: CASSLGQGVATQYF
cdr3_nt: TGTGCCAGCAGCTTGGGACAGGGGGTTGCGACGCAGTATTTT

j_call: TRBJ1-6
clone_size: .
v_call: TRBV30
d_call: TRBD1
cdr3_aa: CAWRRDSRSPLHF
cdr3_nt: TGTGCCTGGCGCCGGGACAGTCGGTCACCCCTCCACTTT

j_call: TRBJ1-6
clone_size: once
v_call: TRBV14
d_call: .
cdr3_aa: CASSQTQANSPLHF
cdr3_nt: TGTGCCAGCAGCCAAACACAGGCAAATTCACCCCTCCACTTT

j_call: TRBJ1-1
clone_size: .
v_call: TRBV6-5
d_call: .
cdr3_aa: CASSSTQGKNTEAFF
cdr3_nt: TGTGCCAGCAGTTCCACCCAGGGGAAGAACACTGAAGCTTTCTTT

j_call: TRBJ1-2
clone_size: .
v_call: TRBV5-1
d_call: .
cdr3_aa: CASSLANYGYTF
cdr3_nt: TGCGCCAGCAGCTTGGCAAACTATGGCTACACCTTC

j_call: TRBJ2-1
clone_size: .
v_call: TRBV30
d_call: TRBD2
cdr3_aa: CAWSELLAANNEQFF
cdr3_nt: TGTGCCTGGAGTGAACTACTAGCGGCAAACAATGAGCAGTTCTTC

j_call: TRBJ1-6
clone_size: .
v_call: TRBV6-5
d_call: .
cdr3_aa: CASSNRDRNSPLHF
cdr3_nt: TGTGCCAGCAGTAACAGGGATAGGAATTCACCCCTCCACTTT

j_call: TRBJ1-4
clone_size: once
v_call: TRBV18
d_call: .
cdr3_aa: CASSPNSNEKLFF
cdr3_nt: TGTGCCAGCTCACCAAATAGCAATGAAAAACTGTTTTTT